A selection of T cell receptor beta chains follows, all from one sample in a study of response to subunit inactivated influenza vaccine. TCRdb used MiXCR to reprocess the RT-PCR reads, holding one entry per CDR3 protein. Found here are fewer than 700,000 distinct CDR3 sequences, 10% to 15% of them singletons; the top ten hold 13%. The source material was PBMCs from blood, sampled 45 days after vaccination. Receptors were obtained from a man between 50 and 59 years old who received an inactivated influenza vaccine. CDR3s include the opening cysteine and the closing phenylalanine or tryptophan. A D gene is named only where the DNA matches it firmly. Clone size is stated in some rows and not others, as once, few, many or a class when expanded.

V gene: TRBV5-6
clone size: few
D gene: -
J gene: TRBJ2-7
CDR3 protein: CASRLAASSYEQYF
CDR3 DNA: TGTGCCAGCAGACTAGCTGCGAGCTCCTACGAGCAGTACTTC

V gene: TRBV7-8
clone size: many
D gene: TRBD1
J gene: TRBJ2-7
CDR3 protein: CASSFGQGGEQYF
CDR3 DNA: TGTGCCAGCAGTTTCGGACAGGGAGGCGAGCAGTACTTC

V gene: TRBV20-1
clone size: -
D gene: TRBD2
J gene: TRBJ2-1
CDR3 protein: CSARGLAGAGEQFF
CDR3 DNA: TGCAGTGCTAGAGGGCTAGCGGGGGCTGGAGAGCAGTTCTTC

V gene: TRBV6-6
clone size: few
D gene: TRBD1
J gene: TRBJ2-7
CDR3 protein: CASRRTGAYEQYF
CDR3 DNA: TGTGCCAGCCGAAGGACAGGGGCGTACGAGCAGTACTTC

V gene: TRBV11-2
clone size: -
D gene: -
J gene: TRBJ2-5
CDR3 protein: CASSFIGQRNLNPARGAQYF
CDR3 DNA: TGTGCCAGCAGCTTCATCGGCCAACGAAATCTCAATCCAGCTAGAGGGGCCCAGTACTTC

V gene: TRBV20-1
clone size: -
D gene: TRBD1
J gene: TRBJ2-1
CDR3 protein: CSARLGAGQGGYNEQFF
CDR3 DNA: TGCAGTGCTAGGCTGGGAGCGGGACAGGGGGGCTACAATGAGCAGTTCTTC

V gene: TRBV7-2
clone size: -
D gene: TRBD2
J gene: TRBJ2-3
CDR3 protein: CASSTPLAGGTDTQYF
CDR3 DNA: TGTGCCAGCAGCACGCCGCTAGCGGGGGGCACAGATACGCAGTATTTT

V gene: TRBV4-2
clone size: few
D gene: TRBD1
J gene: TRBJ2-2
CDR3 protein: CASSQGTGDSGELFF
CDR3 DNA: TGTGCCAGCAGCCAAGGGACAGGGGATTCCGGGGAGCTGTTTTTT

V gene: TRBV5-1
clone size: few
D gene: TRBD2
J gene: TRBJ2-1
CDR3 protein: CASSREGTSGGNEQFF
CDR3 DNA: TGCGCCAGCAGCCGGGAAGGGACTAGCGGGGGGAATGAGCAGTTCTTC

V gene: TRBV7-2
clone size: -
D gene: TRBD2
J gene: TRBJ2-7
CDR3 protein: CASSLTPLAVSYEQYF
CDR3 DNA: TGTGCCAGCAGCTTAACCCCCCTAGCGGTCTCGTACGAGCAGTACTTC

V gene: TRBV7-9
clone size: -
D gene: -
J gene: TRBJ1-2
CDR3 protein: CASSQRQDRNYGYTF
CDR3 DNA: TGTGCCAGCAGCCAACGACAGGATCGAAACTATGGCTACACCTTC

V gene: TRBV24-1
clone size: -
D gene: -
J gene: TRBJ2-2
CDR3 protein: CATSDFSTPNTGELFF
CDR3 DNA: TGTGCCACCAGTGATTTTTCGACGCCGAACACCGGGGAGCTGTTTTTT

V gene: TRBV6-5
clone size: many
D gene: TRBD2
J gene: TRBJ2-5
CDR3 protein: CASSFLGRESETQYF
CDR3 DNA: TGTGCCAGCAGTTTTCTGGGGCGGGAGTCAGAGACCCAGTACTTC

V gene: TRBV7-9
clone size: many
D gene: -
J gene: TRBJ2-7
CDR3 protein: CASSPRGGRYEQYF
CDR3 DNA: TGTGCCAGCAGCCCTAGAGGGGGAAGGTACGAGCAGTACTTC

V gene: TRBV20-1
clone size: few
D gene: -
J gene: TRBJ2-1
CDR3 protein: CSARPPGAHTYNEQFF
CDR3 DNA: TGCAGTGCTAGACCCCCTGGCGCCCACACTTACAATGAGCAGTTCTTC

V gene: TRBV12-3/TRBV12-4
clone size: -
D gene: TRBD1
J gene: TRBJ1-1
CDR3 protein: CASSTGTGVGTEAFF
CDR3 DNA: TGTGCCAGCAGTACGGGGACAGGGGTAGGCACTGAAGCTTTCTTT

V gene: TRBV5-1
clone size: few
D gene: -
J gene: TRBJ1-1
CDR3 protein: CASSSTYRGNTEAFF
CDR3 DNA: TGCGCCAGCAGCTCTACATATAGGGGGAACACTGAAGCTTTCTTT

V gene: TRBV7-9
clone size: few
D gene: -
J gene: TRBJ1-1
CDR3 protein: CASSQELYTEAFF
CDR3 DNA: TGTGCCAGCAGCCAAGAATTGTACACTGAAGCTTTCTTT

V gene: TRBV20-1
clone size: -
D gene: -
J gene: TRBJ2-3
CDR3 protein: CSARAVADTQYF
CDR3 DNA: TGCAGTGCTAGAGCGGTGGCGGATACGCAGTATTTT

V gene: TRBV7-2
clone size: few
D gene: -
J gene: TRBJ2-5
CDR3 protein: CASSSRATGRRETQYF
CDR3 DNA: TGTGCCAGCAGCTCAAGAGCAACAGGGAGGAGAGAGACCCAGTACTTC

V gene: TRBV10-3
clone size: many
D gene: -
J gene: TRBJ2-3
CDR3 protein: CAISRATDTQYF
CDR3 DNA: TGTGCCATCTCGAGAGCCACAGATACGCAGTATTTT

V gene: TRBV7-8
clone size: -
D gene: TRBD2
J gene: TRBJ2-1
CDR3 protein: CASSSPAGGNEQFF
CDR3 DNA: TGTGCCAGCAGCTCCCCAGCGGGAGGGAATGAGCAGTTCTTC

V gene: TRBV6-2/TRBV6-3
clone size: few
D gene: TRBD1
J gene: TRBJ2-1
CDR3 protein: CASSWPGQYNEQFF
CDR3 DNA: TGTGCCAGCAGTTGGCCGGGACAGTACAATGAGCAGTTCTTC

V gene: TRBV12-3/TRBV12-4
clone size: few
D gene: TRBD2
J gene: TRBJ2-6
CDR3 protein: CASSSGLAGFGANVLTF
CDR3 DNA: TGTGCCAGCAGTTCAGGGCTAGCGGGCTTTGGGGCCAACGTCCTGACTTTC

V gene: TRBV9
clone size: many
D gene: TRBD2
J gene: TRBJ2-1
CDR3 protein: CARKGLADYNEQFF
CDR3 DNA: TGTGCCAGGAAGGGACTAGCGGACTACAATGAGCAGTTCTTC

V gene: TRBV2
clone size: -
D gene: TRBD2
J gene: TRBJ2-3
CDR3 protein: CASSFEGLAGGFLDTQYF
CDR3 DNA: TGTGCCAGCAGTTTCGAGGGACTAGCGGGGGGGTTCTTAGATACGCAGTATTTT

V gene: TRBV15
clone size: few
D gene: -
J gene: TRBJ1-1
CDR3 protein: CATSRVGGPGNTEAFF
CDR3 DNA: TGTGCCACCAGCAGAGTGGGGGGTCCGGGAAACACTGAAGCTTTCTTT

V gene: TRBV29-1
clone size: -
D gene: TRBD2
J gene: TRBJ2-7
CDR3 protein: CSVGTSGRGEQYF
CDR3 DNA: TGCAGCGTTGGGACTAGCGGGAGGGGCGAGCAGTACTTC

V gene: TRBV12-3/TRBV12-4
clone size: few
D gene: -
J gene: TRBJ1-6
CDR3 protein: CASRGGPYNSPLHF
CDR3 DNA: TGTGCCAGCAGAGGGGGGCCCTATAATTCACCCCTCCACTTT

V gene: TRBV11-2
clone size: many
D gene: -
J gene: TRBJ2-5
CDR3 protein: CASSIVRQSQETQYF
CDR3 DNA: TGTGCCAGCAGCATCGTGAGACAGAGCCAAGAGACCCAGTACTTC

V gene: TRBV12-3/TRBV12-4
clone size: few
D gene: TRBD1
J gene: TRBJ1-6
CDR3 protein: CASSFRDSNSPLHF
CDR3 DNA: TGTGCCAGCAGTTTCCGGGACAGTAATTCACCCCTCCACTTT

V gene: TRBV4-1
clone size: many
D gene: -
J gene: TRBJ2-2
CDR3 protein: CASSQEVLPNTGELFF
CDR3 DNA: TGCGCCAGCAGCCAAGAGGTCCTGCCGAACACCGGGGAGCTGTTTTTT

V gene: TRBV29-1
clone size: few
D gene: TRBD1
J gene: TRBJ2-2
CDR3 protein: CSVEDRESPGELFF
CDR3 DNA: TGCAGCGTTGAGGACAGGGAATCCCCCGGGGAGCTGTTTTTT

V gene: TRBV20-1
clone size: many
D gene: TRBD2
J gene: TRBJ2-7
CDR3 protein: CSARDSREGYEQYF
CDR3 DNA: TGCAGTGCTAGAGATTCACGGGAGGGATACGAGCAGTACTTC

V gene: TRBV12-3/TRBV12-4
clone size: -
D gene: TRBD1
J gene: TRBJ1-2
CDR3 protein: CASSLGSRGTNYGYTF
CDR3 DNA: TGTGCCAGCAGTTTAGGGAGCAGGGGGACTAACTATGGCTACACCTTC

V gene: TRBV7-2
clone size: -
D gene: -
J gene: TRBJ2-3
CDR3 protein: CASSRASTIGEVQYF
CDR3 DNA: TGTGCCAGCAGCCGCGCCTCCACGATCGGGGAGGTGCAGTATTTT

V gene: TRBV5-1
clone size: many
D gene: TRBD2
J gene: TRBJ2-3
CDR3 protein: CASSLPYSGGGTDTQYF
CDR3 DNA: TGCGCCAGCAGCTTGCCGTACAGCGGGGGGGGCACAGATACGCAGTATTTT

V gene: TRBV2
clone size: few
D gene: -
J gene: TRBJ1-2
CDR3 protein: CASTLGGSGGYTF
CDR3 DNA: TGTGCCAGCACCCTAGGGGGAAGTGGTGGCTACACCTTC

V gene: TRBV5-1
clone size: many
D gene: -
J gene: TRBJ2-1
CDR3 protein: CASSLGGFDEQFF
CDR3 DNA: TGCGCCAGCAGCTTGGGGGGTTTCGATGAGCAGTTCTTC

V gene: TRBV24-1
clone size: few
D gene: TRBD1
J gene: TRBJ2-1
CDR3 protein: CATSDPRTGGNNEQFF
CDR3 DNA: TGTGCCACCAGTGATCCCCGGACAGGGGGGAACAATGAGCAGTTCTTC

V gene: TRBV6-1
clone size: few
D gene: TRBD1
J gene: TRBJ1-2
CDR3 protein: CASGRGGHDYGYTF
CDR3 DNA: TGTGCCAGCGGCCGAGGGGGCCACGACTATGGCTACACCTTC

V gene: TRBV12-3/TRBV12-4
clone size: few
D gene: -
J gene: TRBJ1-4
CDR3 protein: CASARVRDEKLFF
CDR3 DNA: TGTGCCTCGGCCCGAGTAAGAGATGAAAAACTGTTTTTT

V gene: TRBV20-1
clone size: -
D gene: TRBD1
J gene: TRBJ2-7
CDR3 protein: CSASNQGQGSSREQYF
CDR3 DNA: TGCAGTGCTAGTAATCAAGGACAGGGGTCGAGTCGCGAGCAGTACTTC

V gene: TRBV6-5
clone size: many
D gene: TRBD2
J gene: TRBJ2-1
CDR3 protein: CASSYTSGSEQFF
CDR3 DNA: TGTGCCAGCAGTTACACTAGCGGGAGTGAGCAGTTCTTC

V gene: TRBV6-1
clone size: few
D gene: -
J gene: TRBJ1-1
CDR3 protein: CASELSEAFF
CDR3 DNA: TGTGCCAGCGAGTTGTCGGAAGCTTTCTTT

V gene: TRBV28
clone size: few
D gene: TRBD1
J gene: TRBJ1-5
CDR3 protein: CASRPGTGGQPQHF
CDR3 DNA: TGTGCCAGCAGACCAGGGACAGGGGGTCAGCCCCAGCATTTT

V gene: TRBV7-9
clone size: -
D gene: -
J gene: TRBJ1-2
CDR3 protein: CASSLWGRTFYGYTF
CDR3 DNA: TGTGCCAGCAGCTTATGGGGCCGCACCTTCTATGGCTACACCTTC

V gene: TRBV6-1
clone size: few
D gene: -
J gene: TRBJ2-1
CDR3 protein: CASTFSGNEQFF
CDR3 DNA: TGTGCCAGCACCTTTTCCGGCAATGAGCAGTTCTTC

V gene: TRBV4-2
clone size: few
D gene: TRBD1
J gene: TRBJ2-6
CDR3 protein: CASSPGQGEGLSGANVLTF
CDR3 DNA: TGTGCCAGCAGCCCAGGACAGGGGGAGGGTCTCTCTGGGGCCAACGTCCTGACTTTC

V gene: TRBV7-2
clone size: -
D gene: TRBD1
J gene: TRBJ1-6
CDR3 protein: CASSRLQGAQSPLHF
CDR3 DNA: TGTGCCAGCAGCCGATTACAGGGGGCTCAGTCACCCCTCCACTTT

V gene: TRBV27
clone size: few
D gene: TRBD1
J gene: TRBJ2-4
CDR3 protein: CASSLLAGGENRVQYF
CDR3 DNA: TGTGCCAGCAGTTTATTGGCAGGGGGCGAAAACCGGGTTCAGTACTTC

V gene: TRBV12-3/TRBV12-4
clone size: -
D gene: -
J gene: TRBJ2-2
CDR3 protein: CASSFQQSVAGELFF
CDR3 DNA: TGTGCCAGCAGTTTTCAACAGTCGGTCGCCGGGGAGCTGTTTTTT

V gene: TRBV6-2/TRBV6-3
clone size: many
D gene: -
J gene: TRBJ2-7
CDR3 protein: CASSPLGYEQYF
CDR3 DNA: TGTGCCAGCAGTCCCCTAGGATACGAGCAGTACTTC